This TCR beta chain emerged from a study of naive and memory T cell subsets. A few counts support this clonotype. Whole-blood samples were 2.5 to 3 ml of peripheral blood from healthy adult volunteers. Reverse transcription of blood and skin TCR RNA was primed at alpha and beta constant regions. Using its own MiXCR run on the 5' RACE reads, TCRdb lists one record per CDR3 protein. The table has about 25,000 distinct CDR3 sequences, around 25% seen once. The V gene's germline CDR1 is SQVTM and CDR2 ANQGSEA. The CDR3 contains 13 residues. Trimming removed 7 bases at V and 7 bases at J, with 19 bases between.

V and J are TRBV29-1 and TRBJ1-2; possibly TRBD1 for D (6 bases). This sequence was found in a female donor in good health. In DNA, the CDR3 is TGCAGCGCTGTCTCATGGGGGGGCACTGGCTACACCTTC. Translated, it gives CSAVSWGGTGYTF.